Below, 17 T cell receptor beta chains from the same sample are listed, as sequenced in a study of blood T cell repertoires in COVID-19. TCRdb's copy holds only in-frame clones and misses some; the assay was immunoSEQ multiplex PCR. Of about 100,000 clones in the sample, roughly 80% are singletons; the top ten hold 24%. The sequenced sample was peripheral blood. These receptors all stem from a human donor in a cohort sampled during active COVID-19.

This clone was detected only a few times. The gene calls are TRBV7-2 and TRBJ2-5, with a weak D call TRBD1 (5 bases). In germline, CDR1 is SGHTA, CDR2 FQGNSA. The CDR3 contains 13 residues. The ends were cut back, 4 bases at V and 5 bases at J, with 11 bases in the middle. The CDR3 region is CASSSTVGETQYF. In DNA, the CDR3 is TGTGCCAGCAGCTCGACAGTTGGGGAGACCCAGTACTTC. The entire variable domain, with the rest obtained from reference TRBV7-2 and TRBJ2-5, is as follows: GAGVSQSPSNKVTEKGKDVELRCDPISGHTALYWYRQSLGQGLEFLIYFQGNSAPDKSGLPSDRFSAERTGGSVSTLTIQRTQQEDSAVYLCASSSTVGETQYFGPGTRLLVL.

This clone has a handful of counts. The V call is TRBV2, the J call TRBJ2-7, with a possible D match to TRBD1 (6 bases). Germline V gene sequence: CDR1 SNHLY, CDR2 FYNNEI. The ends were cut back, 6 bases at V and 5 bases at J, with 17 bases in the middle. The CDR3 extends over 14 amino acids. The DNA for the CDR3 is TGTGCCAGCAGGCCCACAGGGCCCCACCACGAGCAGTACTTC. Encoded protein: CASRPTGPHHEQYF. Full variable domain (missing parts from reference TRBV2 and TRBJ2-7): EPEVTQTPSHQVTQMGQEVILRCVPISNHLYFYWYRQILGQKVEFLVSFYNNEISEKSEIFDDQFSVERPDGSNFTLKIRSTKLEDSAMYFCASRPTGPHHEQYFGPGTRLTVT.

The chain joins TRBV28 to TRBJ1-6; no reliable D call. The CDR3 runs 13 residues. V was pared by 3 bases and J by 7 bases, with 7 bases between. Looked up from germline, CDR1 is MDHEN and CDR2 is SYDVKM. CDR3 loop: CASSFVRNSPLHF. The CDR3 nucleotides are TGTGCCAGCAGTTTTGTCAGGAATTCACCCCTCCACTTT.

V usage is TRBV5-6 and J usage is TRBJ2-1; 13 bases are shared with TRBD2. The CDR3 has 16 residues. V shed 4 bases and J 13 bases; nucleotides not matched to a gene: 14. CDR1 and CDR2 from the germline V gene are SGHDT and YYEEEE. The CDR3 DNA reads as TGTGCCAGCAGCAGAAGGGGTGGACTAGCGGGAGTGGTTCAGTTCTTC. Residues: CASSRRGGLAGVVQFF.

The chain is built from TRBV29-1 and TRBJ2-1, with TRBD2 matching 7 bases. The CDR3 has 14 residues. Germline V CDR1 and CDR2: SQVTM, ANQGSEA. Losses at the gene ends were 2 bases for V and 8 bases for J; bases not matched to a gene: 9. CDR3 coding DNA: TGCAGCGTTGAACTCGCGGGAGTCATCTATGAGCAGTTCTTC. It translates to CSVELAGVIYEQFF.

This clone was counted once. The V and J genes are TRBV12-3 or TRBV12-4 and TRBJ1-1, with D unclear. The CDR3 extends over 13 amino acids. Trimming removed 2 bases from V and 6 bases from J, with 10 bases in between. The CDR3 sequence is CASSLKAEAEAFF. The CDR3 coding sequence is TGTGCCAGCAGTTTAAAAGCCGAGGCTGAAGCTTTCTTT.

V is TRBV2 and J is TRBJ2-7, with D possibly being TRBD1 (6 bases). Germline V gives CDR1 SNHLY, CDR2 FYNNEI. This CDR3 has 13 residues. Trimming left V 4 bases short and J 0 bases short, with 7 bases between. CDR3 sequence: CASSVDSSYEQYF. The CDR3 nucleotides read TGTGCCAGCAGTGTGGACAGCTCCTACGAGCAGTACTTC.

The chain employs TRBV28 and TRBJ2-1; D perhaps matches TRBD1 (5 bases). From germline, CDR1 is MDHEN and CDR2 SYDVKM. The V end was cut by 6 bases, the J end by 10 bases, with 16 bases between. CDR3 length: 13 residues. The CDR3 DNA reads TGTGCCAGCAGCCGCCCGCAGGGTAGGGAGCAGTTCTTC. It yields the protein CASSRPQGREQFF.

This clone was observed once. The CDR3 DNA reads TGTGCCAGCAGCCAAGAGCGGTTGGTCTCCGAGCAGTACTTC. Amino acids: CASSQERLVSEQYF. The rearrangement uses TRBV3-1 (or the pseudogene TRBV3-2) and TRBJ2-7; D gene ambiguous. The V end lost 0 bases, the J end lost 6 bases, and 12 bases lay between the germline ends. The CDR3 spans 14 residues. From germline, CDR1 is LGHDT and CDR2 YNNKEL (reference sequence).

The rearrangement joins TRBV7-3 to TRBJ2-5; 7 nucleotides align to TRBD2. The CDR3 consists of 17 residues. Germline-derived CDR1 and CDR2 are SGHTA and FQGTGA. Unmatched junction bases numbered 17, after V lost 5 bases and J lost 5 bases. The CDR3 bases are TGTGCCAGCAGCCTTAGCCCCCGTGCGGGAGTGGAGGAGACCCAGTACTTC. It codes for CASSLSPRAGVEETQYF.

J is TRBJ2-7 and V is TRBV18, with TRBD2 matching 9 bases. The CDR3 covers 14 residues. Germline values: CDR1 KGHSH, CDR2 LQKENI. Trimming cost V 2 bases and J 2 bases; bases outside gene matches: 1. CDR3 DNA: TGTGCCAGCTCACCAGCTAGCGGGACCTACGAGCAGTACTTC. It translates to CASSPASGTYEQYF.

V usage is TRBV24-1 and J usage is TRBJ2-1; weak D call: TRBD1 (5 bases). Germline V CDR1 and CDR2: KGHDR, SFDVKD. The CDR3 has 16 amino acids. V was shortened by 0 bases and J by 1 base, with 9 bases between the two germline ends. This CDR3 is CATSDLVAGSYNEQFF. CDR3 nucleotide sequence: TGTGCCACCAGTGATTTGGTCGCAGGGTCCTACAATGAGCAGTTCTTC.

V and J are TRBV2 and TRBJ1-2; 10 bases are shared with TRBD1. The CDR3 consists of 15 residues. V gave up 6 bases and J gave up 4 bases; unmatched junction bases: 8. Per germline, CDR1 SNHLY and CDR2 FYNNEI. The CDR3, as DNA: TGTGCCAGCAGGAGGGACAGGGGAGGAAGCTATGGCTACACCTTC. Amino acids: CASRRDRGGSYGYTF.

The chain couples TRBV28 to TRBJ1-2, with 9 bases that match TRBD1. CDR3 length equals 14 residues. Trimming cost V 6 bases and J 8 bases; bases outside gene matches: 10. From germline, CDR1 is MDHEN and CDR2 SYDVKM. DNA of the CDR3: TGTGCCAGCAGGGCGACAGGGGGTAGTCTAGGCTACACCTTC. This sequence encodes CASRATGGSLGYTF.

DNA of the CDR3: TGTGCCAGCAGCTGGATTAGCGGGAGGGCCTACACCGGGGAGCTGTTTTTT. Translation: CASSWISGRAYTGELFF. This chain links TRBV7-8 with TRBJ2-2, with TRBD2 matching over 11 bases. The CDR3 loop spans 17 amino acids. V shed 4 bases, J shed 3 bases, and the junction held 7 bases outside the gene matches. Germline V gene sequence: CDR1 SGHVS, CDR2 FQNEAQ.

The V call is TRBV6-1, the J call TRBJ2-1; 12 bases agree with TRBD2. Germline V lookup: CDR1 MNHNS, CDR2 SASEGT. The J segment lost 7 bases and the V segment lost 0 bases, leaving 4 bases of the junction unmatched. This CDR3 is built from 16 residues. The CDR3 loop reads CASSEASSGRGNEQFF. The CDR3 DNA follows: TGTGCCAGCAGTGAAGCCTCTAGCGGGAGGGGGAATGAGCAGTTCTTC.

V and J are TRBV25-1 and TRBJ2-1; TRBD2 aligns across 7 bases. Per the germline V gene, CDR1 is MGHDK and CDR2 is SYGVNS. The CDR3 loop spans 16 amino acids. Unmatched junction bases numbered 11, after V lost 5 bases and J lost 4 bases. The CDR3 loop reads CASSHSEGGAYNEQFF. The CDR3 coding sequence is TGTGCCAGCAGTCATTCGGAGGGAGGGGCGTACAATGAGCAGTTCTTC.